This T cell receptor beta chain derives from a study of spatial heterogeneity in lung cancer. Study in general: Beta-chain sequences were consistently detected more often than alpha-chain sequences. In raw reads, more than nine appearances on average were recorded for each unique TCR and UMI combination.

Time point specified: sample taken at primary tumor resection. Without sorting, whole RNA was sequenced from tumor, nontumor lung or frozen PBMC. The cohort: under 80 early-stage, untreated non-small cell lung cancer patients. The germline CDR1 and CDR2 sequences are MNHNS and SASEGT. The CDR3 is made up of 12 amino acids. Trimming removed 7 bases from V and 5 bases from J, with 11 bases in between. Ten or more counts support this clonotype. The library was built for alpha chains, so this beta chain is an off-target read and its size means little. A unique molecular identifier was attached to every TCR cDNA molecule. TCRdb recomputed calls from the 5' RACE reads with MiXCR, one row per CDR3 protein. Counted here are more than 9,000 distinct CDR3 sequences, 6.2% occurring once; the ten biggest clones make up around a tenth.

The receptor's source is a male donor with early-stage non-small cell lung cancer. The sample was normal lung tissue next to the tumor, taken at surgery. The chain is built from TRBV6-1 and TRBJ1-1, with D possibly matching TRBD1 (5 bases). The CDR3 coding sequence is TGTGCCAGCAATCAGGGAGTGACTGAAGCTTTCTTT. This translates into CASNQGVTEAFF.